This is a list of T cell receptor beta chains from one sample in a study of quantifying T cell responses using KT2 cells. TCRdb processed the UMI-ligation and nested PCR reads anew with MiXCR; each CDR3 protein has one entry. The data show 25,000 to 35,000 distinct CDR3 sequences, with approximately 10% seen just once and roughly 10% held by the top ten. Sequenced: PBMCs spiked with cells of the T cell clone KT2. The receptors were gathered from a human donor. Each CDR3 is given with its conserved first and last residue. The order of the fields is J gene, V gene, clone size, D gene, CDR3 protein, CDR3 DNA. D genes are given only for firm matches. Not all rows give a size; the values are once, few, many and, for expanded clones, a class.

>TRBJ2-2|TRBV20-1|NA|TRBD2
CSARGLAETGELFF
TGCAGTGCCAGGGGACTAGCGGAAACCGGGGAGCTGTTTTTT
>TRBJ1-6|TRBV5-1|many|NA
CASSLDLSSYNSPLHF
TGCGCCAGCAGCTTGGATCTTTCAAGTTATAATTCACCCCTCCACTTT
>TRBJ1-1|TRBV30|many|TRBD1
CALLDRGAEAFF
TGTGCCCTACTTGACAGGGGTGCTGAAGCTTTCTTT
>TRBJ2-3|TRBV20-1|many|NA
CSATWGDSPRTDTQYF
TGCAGTGCTACCTGGGGGGACAGCCCTAGAACAGATACGCAGTATTTT
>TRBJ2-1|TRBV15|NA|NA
CATSRDLGDNEQFF
TGTGCCACCAGCAGAGATCTGGGTGATAATGAGCAGTTCTTC
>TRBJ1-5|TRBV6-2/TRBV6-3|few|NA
CASSPGQISNQPQHF
TGTGCCAGCAGCCCCGGACAGATTAGCAATCAGCCCCAGCATTTT
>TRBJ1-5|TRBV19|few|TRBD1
CASRPGSGGRQPQHF
TGTGCCAGCAGGCCCGGGTCAGGGGGCAGGCAGCCCCAGCATTTT
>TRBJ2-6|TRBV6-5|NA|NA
CASSSRPGGTGANVLTF
TGTGCCAGCAGTTCTCGTCCTGGGGGAACTGGGGCCAACGTCCTGACTTTC
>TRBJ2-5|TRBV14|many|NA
CASSQVGGLATQETQYF
TGTGCCAGCAGCCAAGTAGGTGGTCTAGCGACTCAAGAGACCCAGTACTTC
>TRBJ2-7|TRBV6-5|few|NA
CASRRTPGFPYEQYF
TGTGCCAGCCGAAGGACCCCGGGGTTCCCCTACGAGCAGTACTTC